The clone carrying this T cell receptor (beta chain) has ten or more counts. Its antigen is undetermined. After removal of 5 bases from V and 0 bases from J, the junction contained 12 bases not matched to a gene. Per the germline V gene, CDR1 is SGHAT and CDR2 is FQDESV (reference sequence). This CDR3 has 18 residues. The data were taken from a study of Graves' ophthalmopathy and Graves' hyperthyroidism. Whole-study findings and limits: Most thyroid clonotypes expanded beyond 0.001 frequency were also found in blood.

Moderately to severely active ophthalmopathy under 3 months, CAS at least 3, NOSPECS at least 4. 7.5 to 10 ml of fresh blood yielded the PBMCs by density gradient. Transcripts of RNA were the source for amplifying TCR beta CDR3 regions. HTBI primers served in a first-round RT-PCR, which a second-round multiplex PCR followed. One entry per CDR3 protein, called by TCRdb with MiXCR from the multiplex PCR reads. The table shows over 150,000 distinct CDR3 sequences, with approximately 40% occurring only once. What was sequenced was peripheral blood. The sequence was obtained from a woman aged 40 to 49 with Graves' ophthalmopathy. The chain uses TRBV11-1 and TRBJ2-1; TRBD2 agrees at 8 bases. The CDR3 nucleotides read TGTGCCAGCAGCCACACACCAGCGGGGGCTTCCTCCTACAATGAGCAGTTCTTC. Translation: CASSHTPAGASSYNEQFF.